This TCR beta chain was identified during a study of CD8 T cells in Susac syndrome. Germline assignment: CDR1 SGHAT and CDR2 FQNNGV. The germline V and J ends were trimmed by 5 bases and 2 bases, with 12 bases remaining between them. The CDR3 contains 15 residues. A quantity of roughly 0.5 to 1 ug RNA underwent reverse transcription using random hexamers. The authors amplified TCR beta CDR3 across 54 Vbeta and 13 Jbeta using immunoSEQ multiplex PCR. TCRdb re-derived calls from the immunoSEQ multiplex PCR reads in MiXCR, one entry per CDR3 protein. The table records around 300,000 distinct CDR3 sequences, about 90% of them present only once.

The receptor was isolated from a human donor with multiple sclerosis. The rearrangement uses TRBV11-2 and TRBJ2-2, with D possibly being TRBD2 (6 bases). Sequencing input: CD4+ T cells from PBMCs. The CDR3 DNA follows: TGTGCCAGCAGCATGCTCGGGGGTAACACCGGGGAGCTGTTTTTT. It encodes CASSMLGGNTGELFF.